This T cell receptor (beta chain) is from a study of T cells in localized non-small cell lung cancer. Trimming took off 9 bases at V and 4 bases at J, with 13 bases between the two ends. Germline CDR1 reads LNHDA; CDR2 reads SQIVND (reference sequence). The CDR3 spans 13 residues. This clone was seen once. What it recognizes is unknown. Regarding the study as a whole: Sequencing involved a lone tumor region, leaving heterogeneity possible. A median roughly 57 of the top 100 tumor clones appeared in adjacent lung.

Clones were sequenced by immunoSEQ multiplex PCR, and TCRdb holds only the in-frame ones, with some missing. The sample includes around 64,000 clones, 80% to 90% of them seen just once. This TCR derives from a man aged 40 to 70 with stage I squamous cell lung carcinoma. The input for sequencing was peripheral blood, taken before any cancer treatment. The V and J genes are TRBV19 and TRBJ1-3; no clear D. The CDR3 protein is CASLGSLGNTIYF. CDR3 coding DNA: TGTGCCAGCCTTGGCAGCTTAGGAAACACCATATATTTT.